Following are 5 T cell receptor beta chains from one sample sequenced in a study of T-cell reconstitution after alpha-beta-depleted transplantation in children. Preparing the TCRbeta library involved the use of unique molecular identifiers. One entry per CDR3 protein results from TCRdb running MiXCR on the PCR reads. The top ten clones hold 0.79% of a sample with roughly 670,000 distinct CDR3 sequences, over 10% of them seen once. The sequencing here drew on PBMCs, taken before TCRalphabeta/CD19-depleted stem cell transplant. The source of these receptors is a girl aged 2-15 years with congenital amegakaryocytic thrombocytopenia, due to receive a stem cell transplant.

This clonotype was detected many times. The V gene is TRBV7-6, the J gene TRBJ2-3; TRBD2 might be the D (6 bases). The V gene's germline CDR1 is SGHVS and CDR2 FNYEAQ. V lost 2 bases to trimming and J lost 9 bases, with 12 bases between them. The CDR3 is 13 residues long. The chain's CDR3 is CASSLRTAGTQYF. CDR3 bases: TGTGCCAGCAGCTTAAGAACGGCGGGAACGCAGTATTTT.

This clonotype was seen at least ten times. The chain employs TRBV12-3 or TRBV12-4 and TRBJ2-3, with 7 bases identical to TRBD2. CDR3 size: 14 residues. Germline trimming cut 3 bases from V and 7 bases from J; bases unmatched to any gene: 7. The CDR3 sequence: CASSFVAGDNTQYF. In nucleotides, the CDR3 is TGTGCCAGCAGTTTTGTGGCGGGGGATAATACGCAGTATTTT.

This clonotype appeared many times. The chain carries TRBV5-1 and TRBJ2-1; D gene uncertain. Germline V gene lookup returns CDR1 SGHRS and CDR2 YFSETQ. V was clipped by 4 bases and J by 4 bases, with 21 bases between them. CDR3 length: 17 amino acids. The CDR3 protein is CASSPTGPLGSYNEQFF. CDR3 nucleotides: TGCGCCAGCAGCCCCACCGGGCCCCTAGGATCGTACAATGAGCAGTTCTTC.

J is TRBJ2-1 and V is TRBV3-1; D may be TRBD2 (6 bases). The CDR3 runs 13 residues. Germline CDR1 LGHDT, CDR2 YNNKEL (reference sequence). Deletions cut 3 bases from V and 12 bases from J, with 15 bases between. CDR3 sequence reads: CASSQWETSAQFF. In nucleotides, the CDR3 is TGTGCCAGCAGCCAGTGGGAGACTAGTGCGCAGTTCTTC.

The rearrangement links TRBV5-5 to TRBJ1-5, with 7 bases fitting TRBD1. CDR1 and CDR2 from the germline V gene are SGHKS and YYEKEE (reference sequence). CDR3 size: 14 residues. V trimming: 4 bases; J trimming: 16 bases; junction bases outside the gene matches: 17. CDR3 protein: CASSPTGSPPHTHF. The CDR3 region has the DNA TGTGCCAGCAGCCCGACAGGGTCTCCCCCTCATACTCATTTT. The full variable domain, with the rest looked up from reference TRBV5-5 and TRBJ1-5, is DAGVTQSPTHLIKTRGQQVTLRCSPISGHKSVSWYQQVLGQGPQFIFQYYEKEERGRGNFPDRFSARQFPNYSSELNVNALLLGDSALYLCASSPTGSPPHTHFGDGTRLSIL.